The present TCR beta chain was sequenced within a study of blood T cells in healthy people across ages. Comment on this clonotype: As yet, its antigen is unknown.

Findings and caveats of the study: In long-lived donors, naive CD4+ cell counts and diversity exceeded those of aged donors.

With a J-beta primer mix and a sample-barcoded 5' primer, a second PCR ran roughly 7 to 11 cycles. A 12-random-nucleotide template-switch adaptor tagged each cDNA molecule. TCRdb redid the calling of the 5' RACE reads with MiXCR, one entry per CDR3 protein. The sample has approximately 2,000,000 distinct CDR3 sequences, 35% to 50% seen once. Trimming took 2 bases from V and 2 from J, leaving 16 bases between them. The germline V gene has CDR1 DFQATT and CDR2 SNEGSKA (reference sequence). The CDR3 length is 16 residues. This sequence was found in a human donor in good health. V and J are TRBV20-1 and TRBJ2-1; D uncertain. The sample was blood. CDR3 region: CSARNRSTRTYNEQFF. The CDR3 DNA sequence: TGCAGTGCTAGAAATCGGTCGACACGAACCTACAATGAGCAGTTCTTC.